The present TCR beta chain was sequenced within a study of cytomegalovirus exposure and HLA in healthy donors. It was with 60 Vbeta and 13 Jbeta primers that the PCR ran. Some clones are missing from TCRdb's copy, which holds only in-frame ones; the method was immunoSEQ multiplex PCR. This sample has roughly 170,000 clones, with around 83% found just once. This CDR3 region has 13 residues. The V gene end was trimmed by 3 bases and the J gene end by 3 bases; junction bases not matched to a gene: 2. Per the germline V gene, CDR1 is SGHRS and CDR2 is YFSETQ. Comment on this clone: The antigen is undetermined.

Whole-study results and caveats: No immune exposure information besides CMV serostatus was available. In a later analysis, an Asian-associated ancestry cluster reportedly showed fewer N-insertions than the roughly 730-donor mean.

The specimen sequenced was PBMCs. V usage is TRBV5-1 and J usage is TRBJ1-2; 7 nucleotides align to TRBD1. The TCR comes from a girl under 10 years old in good health and CMV-seropositive. The CDR3 protein is CASSWGTDYGYTF. The CDR3 nucleotides are TGCGCCAGCAGCTGGGGGACAGACTATGGCTACACCTTC.